This T cell receptor (beta chain) emerged from a study of tumor-infiltrating lymphocytes in primary liver carcinoma. Total RNA (roughly 530 ng) served as template for TCR beta cDNA synthesis primed by a constant-region primer. ARM-PCR, slightly modified, supplied the TCR beta libraries through three nested multiplex PCR rounds. The first two PCR rounds used TRBV1-TRBV30 forward primers with a C-beta reverse primer, 10 cycles each. TCRdb processed the multiplex PCR reads anew with MiXCR; each CDR3 protein has one entry. Of about 84,000 distinct CDR3 sequences in the sample, 72% were seen once. Joint extraction of RNA and DNA used roughly 19-33 mg of bulk tissue that was unsorted. This CDR3 spans 14 amino acids. V shed 3 bases, J shed 5 bases, and the junction held 4 bases outside the gene matches. Whole-study findings and limits: Tumors carried a top-250-clone fraction significantly exceeding that of blood (p = 0.039). Only about 8-24% of top clones showed up in all five tumor regions.

This clonotype was seen repeatedly, ten times or more. Its antigen is unidentified. The sequenced sample consisted of liver tumor tissue from sampling region 1. Subset described: tumor region T1, superior pole. This TCR came from a man between 35 and 55 years old with primary liver carcinoma and hepatitis B virus infection. The chain carries TRBV12-3 or TRBV12-4 and TRBJ1-5; TRBD1 matches 7 bases. In nucleotides, the CDR3 is TGTGCCAGCAGTTTGGACAGGAGCGATCAGCCCCAGCATTTT. Its translation is CASSLDRSDQPQHF.